This T cell receptor (beta chain) derives from a study of T cell repertoires in cytomegalovirus infection. TCRdb reprocessed the reads with MiXCR, giving one entry per CDR3 protein. The sample carries about 340,000 distinct CDR3 sequences, 29% recorded once. V was clipped by 3 bases and J by 1 base, with 13 bases between them. Germline V CDR1 and CDR2: SGHRS, YFSETQ. The CDR3 has 15 residues. This clonotype has a handful of counts. Its antigen is undetermined. V gene TRBV5-1 combines with J gene TRBJ1-1; no firm D call. This TCR came from a human donor in good health (CMV status not recorded). Some clones in this sample may be carry-over from other donors' samples. The material was cultured PBMCs, obtained from culture after CMV antigen stimulation. The CDR3 coding sequence is TGCGCCAGCAGCTACCTTACCGTGGAGAACACTGAAGCTTTCTTT. Protein: CASSYLTVENTEAFF.